Below are 18 T cell receptor beta chains sequenced from a single sample in a study of cytomegalovirus exposure and HLA in healthy donors (dated by TCRdb to the late 2010s). Libraries were constructed by the immunoSEQ multiplex PCR assay. For the multiplex PCR, a mixture combining 60 forward primers for TCR Vbeta segments and 13 reverse primers for TCR Jbeta segments was used. Entries here come from immuneACCESS through TCRdb and include only in-frame sequences with V and J called. Some clones fail to appear in such tables; in the studies checked, an unresolved V gene covers under half of the shortfall, and the cause of the remainder is unknown. The sample table lists 150,000 or so clones, 60% to 85% of them with a count of one. Together, the top ten hold about 0.69% of the sample. Sequences were obtained from PBMCs. The receptors stem from a female donor in good health and CMV-seronegative.

V and J are TRBV2 and TRBJ2-1, with 7 bases identical to TRBD2. V shed 8 bases and J 0 bases; nucleotides not matched to a gene: 4. From germline, CDR1 is SNHLY and CDR2 FYNNEI. The CDR3 has 14 amino acids. This CDR3 is CASRLADSYNEQFF. CDR3 bases: TGTGCCAGCCGCCTAGCGGACTCCTACAATGAGCAGTTCTTC.

The chain has TRBV7-6 and TRBJ1-2; unclear D gene. Per germline, CDR1 SGHVS and CDR2 FNYEAQ. V was clipped by 1 base and J by 5 bases, with 8 bases between them. The CDR3 has 13 amino acids. CDR3 nucleotides: TGTGCCAGCAGCTTAGATGAGGGTTATGGCTACACCTTC. Protein product: CASSLDEGYGYTF.

The CDR3 protein is CAWSVRLAGGLSYEQYF. CDR3 in DNA: TGTGCCTGGAGTGTCCGCCTAGCGGGGGGCTTATCCTACGAGCAGTACTTC. This rearrangement joins TRBV30 to TRBJ2-7; 11 bases agree with TRBD2. Trimming removed 0 bases from V and 1 base from J; junction bases left unmatched: 8. The CDR3 is made up of 17 amino acids. Germline loops: CDR1 GTSNPN, CDR2 SVGIG (reference sequence).

The chain combines TRBV5-1 with TRBJ1-1, with 7 bases aligning to TRBD1. CDR3 length equals 16 residues. Germline V gene data show CDR1 as SGHRS and CDR2 as YFSETQ. V gave up 4 bases and J gave up 10 bases; unmatched junction bases: 19. CDR3 region: CASSTSGDRAGVGAFF. CDR3 in DNA: TGCGCCAGCAGCACGTCAGGTGACAGGGCAGGTGTAGGAGCTTTCTTT.

The chain is built from TRBV19 and TRBJ1-2, with D tentatively TRBD1 (6 bases). The CDR3 has 14 residues. Germline values: CDR1 LNHDA, CDR2 SQIVND (reference sequence). V was trimmed by 7 bases and J by 6 bases, leaving 18 bases between them. The CDR3 loop is CASTPGVLVNGYTF. The CDR3 DNA is TGTGCCAGTACCCCAGGGGTCCTTGTTAATGGCTACACCTTC. Together with reference TRBV19 and TRBJ1-2, the CDR3 gives the full variable domain: DGGITQSPKYLFRKEGQNVTLSCEQNLNHDAMYWYRQDPGQGLRLIYYSQIVNDFQKGDIAEGYSVSREKKESFPLTVTSAQKNPTAFYLCASTPGVLVNGYTFGSGTRLTVV.

This sequence joins TRBV18 and TRBJ2-7, with TRBD1 matching 8 bases. This CDR3 has 14 amino acids. Germline V gene sequence: CDR1 KGHSH, CDR2 LQKENI. V was clipped by 3 bases and J by 9 bases; unmatched bases: 10. The CDR3 DNA is TGTGCCAGCTCACCGACCAGGGGGCCAAATGTGCAGTACTTC. It is translated as CASSPTRGPNVQYF.

V is TRBV27 and J is TRBJ1-1; 7 bases match TRBD1. The V gene end was trimmed by 8 bases and the J gene end by 5 bases; junction bases not matched to a gene: 17. Germline loops: CDR1 MNHEY, CDR2 SMNVEV (reference sequence). CDR3 size: 16 residues. CDR3 DNA: TGTGCCAGCCGTCAGCCGAGGGGGCAAGGGATAACTGAAGCTTTCTTT. It codes for CASRQPRGQGITEAFF.

This clone was observed a few times. The CDR3, as DNA: TGTGCCAGTAGTAAAGGGGGCGGGGTATCGGAGACCCAGTACTTC. This codes for CASSKGGGVSETQYF. The chain joins TRBV19 to TRBJ2-5; possible D gene TRBD1, 7 bases. The V and J ends lost 4 bases and 5 bases respectively, with 17 bases between them. This CDR3 comprises 15 residues. Germline assignment: CDR1 LNHDA and CDR2 SQIVND (reference sequence).

This chain uses TRBV7-2 with TRBJ2-2; D possibly corresponds to TRBD2 (5 bases). Germline CDR1 is SGHTA and CDR2 is FQGNSA. Trimming removed 3 bases at V and 5 bases at J, with 22 bases between. The CDR3 spans 18 residues. In DNA form, the CDR3 reads TGTGCCAGCAGCTTTATAGCTACACGGGGAGTGGTGACCGGGGAGCTGTTTTTT. Translation: CASSFIATRGVVTGELFF.

The V and J genes are TRBV5-1 and TRBJ2-3, with D perhaps matching TRBD2 (6 bases). CDR1 and CDR2 (germline): SGHRS, YFSETQ. The CDR3 contains 14 residues. Trimming stripped 2 bases from V and 3 bases from J, with 10 bases between. CDR3 residues: CASSFVGGTDTQYF. CDR3 nucleotide sequence: TGCGCCAGCAGCTTTGTGGGGGGAACAGATACGCAGTATTTT.

The chain is built from TRBV10-2 and TRBJ1-4; 10 nucleotides agree with TRBD1. J was trimmed by 2 bases and V by 4 bases; bases with no gene match: 13. CDR3 length equals 19 residues. Germline V lookup: CDR1 WSHSY, CDR2 SAAADI. CDR3 in amino acids: CASSGSTGQGRKTNEKLFF. CDR3 nucleotide sequence: TGCGCCAGCAGTGGGTCTACGGGACAGGGGAGGAAGACTAATGAAAAACTGTTTTTT.

On this clone: In the same sample, other DNA sequences code for this CDR3. DNA for the CDR3: TGTGCCAGCGGGGGACTAGCGGGAGCCTACGAGCAGTACTTC. As protein: CASGGLAGAYEQYF. The rearrangement links TRBV2 to TRBJ2-7, with TRBD2 identical over 14 bases. J lost 2 bases, V lost 8 bases, and 2 bases had no gene match. The CDR3 spans 14 residues. Germline loops: CDR1 SNHLY, CDR2 FYNNEI.

The rearrangement joins TRBV9 to TRBJ2-1; 12 bases are shared with TRBD2. CDR3 length: 17 amino acids. Germline assignment: CDR1 SGDLS and CDR2 YYNGEE. The V gene end was trimmed by 4 bases and the J gene end by 4 bases; junction bases not matched to a gene: 9. CDR3 sequence reads: CASSLTGLAGYYNEQFF. The CDR3 region has the DNA TGTGCCAGCAGCCTTACGGGACTAGCGGGCTATTACAATGAGCAGTTCTTC.

Only a few counts were recorded for this clone. The chain combines TRBV4-3 with TRBJ2-7; 8 bases agree with TRBD2. Germline V lookup: CDR1 LGHNA, CDR2 YSLEER. The V segment lost 0 bases and the J segment 4 bases; nucleotides outside the gene matches: 5. The CDR3 has 15 amino acids. CDR3 sequence: CASSQEVLAVYEQYF. The CDR3 coding sequence is TGCGCCAGCAGCCAAGAAGTACTAGCGGTGTACGAGCAGTACTTC.

The V call is TRBV19, the J call TRBJ2-2; D not resolved. This CDR3 comprises 13 residues. Germline-derived CDR1 and CDR2 are LNHDA and SQIVND (reference sequence). Between the trimmed V and J ends, which lost 3 bases and 13 bases, there was a span of 15 bases. DNA of the CDR3: TGTGCCAGTAGTATCAGGCAGGCTCGTCTGCTGTTTTTT. It yields the protein CASSIRQARLLFF.

The rearrangement uses TRBV10-3 and TRBJ1-2; TRBD1 matches at 9 bases. Germline assignment: CDR1 ENHRY and CDR2 SYGVKD. CDR3 size: 15 residues. The J segment lost 3 bases and the V segment lost 10 bases, leaving 12 bases of the junction unmatched. CDR3 loop: CASRTGGGFYYGYTF. The CDR3 DNA reads TGTGCCAGCAGAACAGGGGGCGGGTTTTACTATGGCTACACCTTC.

The CDR3 DNA sequence: TGTGCCAATATTGACAGGGAGTGGGGCCACCACGGAATGGCTTTCTTT. Translation: CANIDREWGHHGMAFF. J is TRBJ1-1 and V is TRBV19; 7 positions agree with TRBD1. The CDR3 length is 16 residues. The V segment lost 10 bases and the J segment 11 bases; nucleotides outside the gene matches: 25. In germline, CDR1 is LNHDA, CDR2 SQIVND (reference sequence).

The V and J genes are TRBV6-1 and TRBJ1-3, with 7 positions matching TRBD1. The CDR3 loop spans 16 amino acids. Germline CDR1 MNHNS, CDR2 SASEGT. J was trimmed by 1 base and V by 3 bases; bases with no gene match: 6. CDR3 sequence (DNA): TGTGCCAGCAGTGAGAGGACAGGCCTGTCTGGAAACACCATATATTTT. This sequence encodes CASSERTGLSGNTIYF.